This T cell receptor (beta chain) was profiled in a study of blood T cell repertoires in COVID-19. Looking at the study overall: Donors in the United States, Italy and Spain gave samples during acute or convalescent COVID-19.

The method was immunoSEQ multiplex PCR; TCRdb's version includes in-frame clones alone and lacks a portion of them. The sample lists hundreds of thousands of clones; 83% were seen once. CDR3 length equals 14 residues. Trimming took off 6 bases at V and 1 base at J, with 12 bases between the two ends. Germline lookup yields CDR1 MNHEY and CDR2 SMNVEV (reference sequence). Assignment of participants to cohorts was predicated upon participant-reported clinical history. People in the exposed group encountered a COVID-19 case within 2 weeks before entering the study. Specimen: PBMCs or T cells enriched from blood (not recorded which). This TCR came from a woman aged 45 to 65 who had been exposed to COVID-19. V usage is TRBV27 and J usage is TRBJ1-1; tentatively, D is TRBD1 (5 bases). CDR3: CASRPGFENTEAFF. DNA for the CDR3: TGTGCCAGCAGACCAGGGTTCGAGAACACTGAAGCTTTCTTT.